This TCR beta chain was sequenced during a study of T-cell reconstitution after alpha-beta-depleted transplantation in children listed by TCRdb under 2016. General notes on the study: The study quantitatively tracked T-cell immune reconstitution after TCRalphabeta/CD19-depleted allogeneic hematopoietic cell transplantation in children using TCR repertoire profiling.

Preparation of the library involved PCR. TCRdb records Illumina HiSeq 2500 as the sequencer. TCR library preparation used molecular barcoding, with unique molecular identifiers applied to normalize quantification of the TCRbeta repertoire. TCRdb cleaned the public reads at Q25 with fastp, built clones with MiXCR and kept in-frame beta chains. Each CDR3 protein gets just one entry, which takes the most common genes and DNA from the rows behind it. This sample lists 640,000 or so distinct CDR3 sequences; over 15% were detected once. The leading ten clones occupy 0.8% to 1.1% of the sample. The germline V and J ends show losses of 7 bases and 6 bases respectively, and no gene match explains 8 bases of the junction. Looking up the germline V gene yields CDR1 SQVTM and CDR2 ANQGSEA. Spanning cysteine to phenylalanine, the CDR3 consists of 13 amino acids. Only CDR3 DNA is held: 39 bases, read in frame from base 1.

This clonotype was observed at least ten times. Its antigen is still unknown. Base qualities are not recorded, but no much larger clone differs from it by a single base. This clonotype was sampled from a human donor who donated a stem cell graft to a child with acute myeloid leukemia. Sequenced material: PBMCs from the stem cell graft donor, taken from the stem cell graft. The rearranged segments are TRBV29-1 and TRBJ2-1, with 8 central nucleotides matching TRBD2. The CDR3 region reads CSALARGGNEQFF. The sequenced DNA is TGCAGCGCCTTAGCTCGGGGGGGCAATGAGCAGTTCTTC.